The rows below give T cell receptor beta chains drawn from one sample of a study of radiation and T cells in renal cell carcinoma. Repertoires were generated with immunoSEQ multiplex PCR, while TCRdb's copy carries only in-frame clones and drops some. This table has tens of thousands of clones, approximately 83% appearing once. The specimen was blood, collected from a patient whose treatment included radiotherapy and nephrectomy. The receptor source for this set is a man aged 55 to 70 with renal cell carcinoma. Both conserved end residues are part of each CDR3. The D gene is left open where the match is weak.

D,V,CDR3
-,TRBV7-2,CASSSLPRDGNYGYTF
-,TRBV11-2,CASSHRRTQYF
-,TRBV19,CASSKPSDSSSTDTQYF
TRBD2,TRBV5-1,CASSSSGTETQYF
-,TRBV29-1,CSVRLGQYEQYF
-,TRBV21-1,CASRLHPGQSYEQYF
TRBD1,TRBV30,CAWSFPRQGAGDTQYF
-,TRBV7-2,CASSLGGPSSYEQYF
-,TRBV4-3,CASSQDVAANYGYTF
-,TRBV19,CASRDSSNQPQHF
TRBD1,TRBV4-1,CASSQVFGTGTFLYGYTF
-,TRBV5-1,CASSPVAKPDNEQFF
-,TRBV7-9,CASSLDLAADGYTF
TRBD2,TRBV10-1,CASMASGNNEQFF
TRBD2,TRBV30,CAWSSTSGYYNEQFF
TRBD2,TRBV19,CACGRNTGELFF
-,TRBV18,CASSPGANEKLFF
TRBD2,TRBV7-9,CASSLAGAVTGELFF
-,TRBV7-2,CASSLNAHSGEQFF
-,TRBV28,CASSHRGPGANVLTF
-,TRBV11-2,CASSFRDTEAFF
TRBD1,TRBV5-4,CASSVDRGLGYEQYF
TRBD2,TRBV18,CASAKGLAGGGTDTQYF
-,TRBV9,CASSVNAHTEAFF
-,TRBV5-6,CASIKGGNTEAFF
-,TRBV27,CASSPVVPKFAAEQYF
-,TRBV18,CASSPPGFYEQYF
-,TRBV4-1,CASSQEGRGDLGETQYF
TRBD2,TRBV28,CASSFGRSGRAGEQFF
TRBD1,TRBV7-7,CASSPRPAGQGAYEQYF
-,TRBV20-1,CSARGGYEQYF